The 2 T cell receptor beta chains listed next were all sequenced from one sample in a study of cytomegalovirus exposure and HLA in healthy donors (dated by TCRdb to 2016 to 2017). Library method: the immunoSEQ multiplex PCR assay. A mixture of 60 forward primers for TCR Vbeta segments and 13 reverse primers for TCR Jbeta segments was used in the multiplex PCR. Sourced from immuneACCESS, this table was stored by TCRdb with only in-frame sequences that have V and J called. A share of the clones is absent; for the studies checked, an unresolved V gene accounts for under half, and the remainder has no known explanation. The sample includes 84,000 or so clones, with less than 85% observed a single time. The top ten hold under 15% of the sample. The sequencing sample was made of PBMCs. These receptors were taken from a human donor in good health.

V gene TRBV4-3 combines with J gene TRBJ1-1; D may be TRBD1 (5 bases). In germline, CDR1 is LGHNA, CDR2 YSLEER. This CDR3 region has 14 residues. V was pared by 3 bases and J by 1 base, with 9 bases between. The chain's CDR3 is CASSQSTENTEAFF. The CDR3 DNA sequence: TGCGCCAGCAGCCAGTCGACAGAGAACACTGAAGCTTTCTTT.

The genes are TRBV11-3 and TRBJ2-5, with 7 bases lining up with TRBD2. The CDR3 contains 13 residues. Germline V gene lookup returns CDR1 SGHNT and CDR2 YENEEA. With 4 bases clipped from V and 2 bases from J, the junction kept 1 base outside the gene matches. The CDR3, as DNA: TGTGCCAGCAGCTCGGGGGGACAAGAGACCCAGTACTTC. Translating gives CASSSGGQETQYF.